This T cell receptor beta chain was identified during a study of cytomegalovirus exposure and HLA in healthy donors. Regarding the study as a whole: The only immune exposure information that was available was CMV serostatus.

In the case of this clone: As yet, its antigen is unknown.

This CDR3 contains 15 residues. Germline V CDR1 and CDR2: SGHTA, FQGTGA. Trimming removed 5 bases from V and 2 bases from J; junction bases left unmatched: 5. 60 Vbeta and 13 Jbeta primers were used in PCR. The protocol was immunoSEQ multiplex PCR, while the TCRdb copy is restricted to in-frame clones and leaves out a portion. Of 110,000 or so clones in the sample, 81% were seen once. The chain couples TRBV7-3 to TRBJ2-5; the match to TRBD2 covers 10 bases. This TCR was sampled from a woman aged 25 to 39 in good health and CMV-seronegative. Source material: PBMCs. In DNA, the CDR3 is TGTGCCAGCAGCCCGGGGACTAGCGATCAAGAGACCCAGTACTTC. It yields the protein CASSPGTSDQETQYF.